These 21 T cell receptor beta chains share one sample of origin, sequenced in a study of CD8 T cells in ankylosing spondylitis. TCRdb processed the 5' RACE reads anew with MiXCR; each CDR3 protein has one entry. Of 200,000 to 300,000 distinct CDR3 sequences detected, 20% to 30% appear once; the ten largest clones hold less than 0.75%. Sequences were obtained from blood, either unsorted or a sorted T cell fraction (not recorded which). All receptors derive from a male donor with ankylosing spondylitis or in good health (not recorded which).

This chain links TRBV6-1 with TRBJ2-1; D tentatively reads TRBD1 or TRBD2 (6 bases each). Germline V lookup: CDR1 MNHNS, CDR2 SASEGT. Deletions cut 10 bases from V and 7 bases from J, with 17 bases between. The CDR3 covers 13 residues. CDR3 residues: CATTPGGRNEQFF. CDR3 sequence (DNA): TGTGCCACCACACCCGGGGGCAGGAATGAGCAGTTCTTC.

This clonotype was detected many times. The chain uses TRBV20-1 and TRBJ2-4, with 9 bases fitting TRBD1. The germline gives CDR1 DFQATT, CDR2 SNEGSKA (reference sequence). J gave up 7 bases and V 3 bases, and 7 bases lay outside the gene matches. The length of the CDR3 is 14 residues. As DNA, the CDR3 is TGCAGTGCTAGCCATGGGACAGGGACCAACATTCAGTACTTC. Protein sequence: CSASHGTGTNIQYF.

This clonotype has just one count. The chain employs TRBV29-1 and TRBJ2-7; 12 bases agree with TRBD1. V trimming: 6 bases; J trimming: 6 bases; junction bases outside the gene matches: 12. The CDR3 runs 15 residues. The germline V gene encodes CDR1 SQVTM and CDR2 ANQGSEA. The CDR3 here is CSVYKGQGAVREQYF. CDR3 DNA: TGCAGCGTCTACAAGGGACAGGGGGCAGTACGCGAGCAGTACTTC.

This clonotype was recorded only once. The chain joins TRBV20-1 to TRBJ2-3; 9 bases line up with TRBD1. Trimming at V came to 6 bases and at J to 2 bases, leaving 9 bases not matched to a gene. Germline V lookup: CDR1 DFQATT, CDR2 SNEGSKA (reference sequence). This CDR3 region has 15 residues. The CDR3 sequence: CSASLGTGTTDTQYF. As DNA, the CDR3 is TGCAGTGCCAGTCTCGGGACAGGGACCACAGATACGCAGTATTTT.

This chain links TRBV29-1 with TRBJ2-1; TRBD1 aligns across 9 bases. V was pared by 6 bases and J by 4 bases, with 7 bases of the junction left unmatched. This CDR3 has 14 amino acids. In germline, CDR1 is SQVTM, CDR2 ANQGSEA. The CDR3 loop is CSVTGTGYYNEQFF. CDR3 bases: TGCAGCGTAACCGGGACAGGGTATTACAATGAGCAGTTCTTC.

Ten or more counts support this clonotype. The chain employs TRBV7-2 and TRBJ2-3; 7 bases are shared with TRBD1. Per germline, CDR1 SGHTA and CDR2 FQGNSA. This CDR3 comprises 16 residues. Trimming took 1 base from V and 5 from J; bases not matched to a gene: 9. The CDR3 DNA reads TGTGCCAGCAGCTTAGTGGGACAGCTTGGCGTAGATACGCAGTATTTT. Its protein is CASSLVGQLGVDTQYF.

The V and J genes are TRBV3-1 and TRBJ2-2; possibly TRBD1 for D (6 bases). The germline V gene has CDR1 LGHDT and CDR2 YNNKEL (reference sequence). This CDR3 has 14 amino acids. Trimming shortened V by 5 bases and J by 0 bases, and 7 bases separated the two germline ends. In DNA, the CDR3 is TGTGCCAGCAGCGGACAGCCGAACACCGGGGAGCTGTTTTTT. This translates into CASSGQPNTGELFF.

This clonotype was counted ten times or more. This chain connects TRBV20-1 to TRBJ2-5; D is unresolved. The germline V and J ends were trimmed by 3 bases and 3 bases, with 8 bases remaining between them. Germline V gives CDR1 DFQATT, CDR2 SNEGSKA (reference sequence). CDR3 length: 12 amino acids. The CDR3 reads CSARTDEETQYF. For the CDR3, the DNA is TGCAGTGCTAGGACGGATGAAGAGACCCAGTACTTC.

This clonotype was counted only a few times. This chain links TRBV21-1 with TRBJ2-7. TRBV21-1 is a pseudogene locus. CDR3 length: 14 residues. The CDR3 loop is CASSKHFGKSKQYF. CDR3 nucleotides: TGTGCCAGCAGCAAACATTTCGGAAAAAGCAAGCAGTACTTC.

The CDR3 region is CSALPWTALLAKNIQYF. In DNA, the CDR3 is TGCAGTGCCCTACCCTGGACAGCACTGTTAGCCAAAAACATTCAGTACTTC. The chain joins TRBV20-1 to TRBJ2-4; tentatively, D is TRBD1 (6 bases). The length of the CDR3 is 17 residues. Trimming pared 6 bases from V and 0 bases from J, leaving 21 bases between. Per germline, CDR1 DFQATT and CDR2 SNEGSKA (reference sequence).

This sequence joins TRBV2 and TRBJ1-4; no clear D gene. The CDR3 is made up of 13 amino acids. Looked up from germline, CDR1 is SNHLY and CDR2 is FYNNEI. V gave up 8 bases and J gave up 5 bases, with 12 bases separating them. CDR3 sequence (DNA): TGTGCCAGCCGCGGTTGGGCCAATGAAAAACTGTTTTTT. It translates to CASRGWANEKLFF.

This sequence joins TRBV20-1 and TRBJ2-7; D is unclear. V shed 1 base and J shed 0 bases, with 10 bases lying between them. Germline-derived CDR1 and CDR2 are DFQATT and SNEGSKA (reference sequence). The CDR3 length is 14 residues. This CDR3 reads CSARGPLSSYEQYF. CDR3 nucleotide sequence: TGCAGTGCTAGAGGGCCCCTAAGCTCCTACGAGCAGTACTTC.

This clonotype was picked up many times. The chain carries TRBV9 and TRBJ2-2; D might be TRBD1 or TRBD2, each matching 5 bases. Trimming stripped 5 bases from V and 2 bases from J, with 13 bases between. Germline loops: CDR1 SGDLS, CDR2 YYNGEE. The CDR3 totals 15 residues. The CDR3 DNA reads TGTGCCAGCAGGGCCGGGACCGCCAACACCGGGGAGCTGTTTTTT. Residues: CASRAGTANTGELFF.

This chain joins TRBV7-8 and TRBJ2-1; D gene ambiguous. CDR1 and CDR2 (germline): SGHVS, FQNEAQ. The CDR3 totals 15 residues. V dropped 5 bases and J dropped 3 bases, with 14 bases sitting between them. CDR3 nucleotides: TGTGCCAGCAGCATTAACTCGCCCCACTACAATGAGCAGTTCTTC. Encoded protein: CASSINSPHYNEQFF.

V gene TRBV12-3 or TRBV12-4 combines with J gene TRBJ2-1; no clear D gene. V dropped 4 bases and J dropped 5 bases, with 15 bases sitting between them. This CDR3 has 15 residues. This CDR3 is CASSSGSLSHNEQFF. The CDR3 DNA sequence: TGTGCCAGCAGTTCCGGGTCCCTGTCCCACAATGAGCAGTTCTTC.

This clonotype was observed a handful of times. CDR3 in DNA: TGTGCCAGCAGTTTAGGTCTGTACACCGGGGAGCTGTTTTTT. This sequence encodes CASSLGLYTGELFF. The chain employs TRBV12-3 or TRBV12-4 and TRBJ2-2; D ambiguous. V dropped 1 base and J dropped 3 bases, with 6 bases sitting between them. This CDR3 comprises 14 residues.

The gene calls are TRBV3-1 and TRBJ2-7; TRBD2 agrees at 9 bases. The CDR3 length is 15 residues. Per the germline V gene, CDR1 is LGHDT and CDR2 is YNNKEL (reference sequence). Trimming removed 11 bases from V and 0 bases from J; junction bases left unmatched: 11. The CDR3 spells CACCHAGGTSYEQYF. CDR3 bases: TGTGCCTGCTGCCACGCGGGGGGGACCTCCTACGAGCAGTACTTC.

This clonotype was seen only a few times. The gene calls are TRBV20-1 and TRBJ1-1, with D possibly matching TRBD1 (6 bases). Germline values: CDR1 DFQATT, CDR2 SNEGSKA (reference sequence). The V end lost 3 bases, the J end lost 4 bases, and 15 bases lay between the germline ends. CDR3 length: 14 amino acids. The DNA for the CDR3 is TGCAGTGCTAGCGGGGGCACCTCTGGCACTGAAGCTTTCTTT. The encoded protein is CSASGGTSGTEAFF.

This clonotype was seen a few times. The CDR3 DNA reads TGCAGTGCCAAACGTACGAGAACAGGGCTCTCAGCCAAAAACATTCAGTACTTC. Translating gives CSAKRTRTGLSAKNIQYF. The rearrangement links TRBV20-1 to TRBJ2-4; D is perhaps TRBD1 (6 bases). V lost 6 bases, J lost 0 bases, and 24 bases lay in between. Per the germline V gene, CDR1 is DFQATT and CDR2 is SNEGSKA (reference sequence). The CDR3 totals 18 residues.

The chain links TRBV28 to TRBJ2-1, with 7 bases fitting TRBD2. This CDR3 contains 14 residues. V was pared by 3 bases and J by 6 bases, with 5 bases of the junction left unmatched. Germline V lookup: CDR1 MDHEN, CDR2 SYDVKM. The CDR3 sequence is CASSFLGGSNEQFF. The CDR3 DNA is TGTGCCAGCAGTTTTCTGGGGGGGTCCAATGAGCAGTTCTTC.

With respect to this clonotype: A much larger clone lies a single base off, so this may be a read error. This chain links TRBV28 with TRBJ2-7; the match to TRBD1 covers 8 bases. Germline V CDR1 and CDR2: MDHEN, SYDVKM. The CDR3 extends over 12 amino acids. The J segment lost 3 bases and the V segment lost 6 bases, leaving 1 base of the junction unmatched. CDR3 DNA: TGTGCCAGCAGACAGGGGGACTACGAGCAGTACTTC. It yields the protein CASRQGDYEQYF.